Presented here are 17 T cell receptor beta chains from one specimen sequenced in a study of breast tumors, draining lymph nodes, adjacent tissues. TCRdb re-called the multiplex PCR reads with MiXCR, one entry per CDR3 protein. The repertoire has around 130,000 distinct CDR3 sequences, approximately 21% of them found once; the top ten carry 2.2%. Samples came from axillary lymph nodes draining the breast cancer. The sample was axillary lymph node tissue. Receptors were obtained from a female donor with breast cancer. Some clones in this sample may be carry-over from other donors' samples.

At least ten counts were recorded for this clonotype. The V gene is TRBV20-1, the J gene TRBJ2-1; D possibly matches TRBD1 or TRBD2 (5 bases each). The length of the CDR3 is 13 residues. V lost 5 bases and J lost 5, with 13 bases in between. CDR1 is DFQATT, CDR2 SNEGSKA, per germline (reference sequence). In DNA form, the CDR3 reads TGCAGTGCTCCCTCCGGGGCCCACAATGAGCAGTTCTTC. It is translated as CSAPSGAHNEQFF.

This clonotype was observed a few times. This chain links TRBV20-1 with TRBJ2-4; 9 positions agree with TRBD1. Unmatched junction bases numbered 6, after V lost 5 bases and J lost 1 base. The CDR3 runs 15 residues. Germline V gene lookup returns CDR1 DFQATT and CDR2 SNEGSKA (reference sequence). CDR3 in DNA: TGCAGTGCTCCGTTACAGGGGGCGGCCAAAAACATTCAGTACTTC. Its translation is CSAPLQGAAKNIQYF.

This clonotype was recorded at least ten times. The J gene is TRBJ2-1, the V gene TRBV20-1, with a weak D call TRBD2 (6 bases). CDR3 length: 14 amino acids. Per germline, CDR1 DFQATT and CDR2 SNEGSKA (reference sequence). Trimming shortened V by 3 bases and J by 9 bases, and 18 bases separated the two germline ends. DNA of the CDR3: TGCAGTGCTAGTGGAGGGCCATTGTACGGTGAGCAGTTCTTC. Translation: CSASGGPLYGEQFF.

With respect to this clonotype: A much larger clone differs from this one at a single base, so this may be a read error. The chain joins TRBV11-2 to TRBJ2-7; D is perhaps TRBD2 (6 bases). Germline V lookup: CDR1 SGHAT, CDR2 FQNNGV. The V end lost 1 base, the J end lost 5 bases, and 18 bases lay between the germline ends. This CDR3 is built from 16 residues. The CDR3 nucleotides are TGTGCCAGCAGCTTAGGGACGGGCGGGATATCCCACGAGCAGTACTTC. It encodes CASSLGTGGISHEQYF.

Remarks on this clonotype: A much larger clone is a single base away; this may be a read error. The conserved closing phenylalanine or tryptophan is absent in this CDR3, likely reflecting a read error. The J gene is TRBJ2-2, the V gene TRBV6-6; D is perhaps TRBD2 (6 bases). In germline, CDR1 is MNHNY, CDR2 SVGAGI (reference sequence). The CDR3 runs 15 residues. The CDR3 coding sequence is TGTGCCACCAGTGTAGGAGGGGCGAACACCGGGGAGCTGTTTGTT. Translating it yields CATSVGGANTGELFV.

This clonotype was counted at least ten times. This chain connects TRBV3-1 to TRBJ2-7; 15 bases are shared with TRBD2. Looked up from germline, CDR1 is LGHDT and CDR2 is YNNKEL (reference sequence). The CDR3 length is 17 residues. After removal of 5 bases from V and 6 bases from J, the junction contained 11 bases not matched to a gene. DNA for the CDR3: TGTGCCAGCAGCGGTCGGACTAGCGGGAGGGCCTGGCTCGAGCAGTACTTC. Residues: CASSGRTSGRAWLEQYF.

This clonotype was counted many times. The chain employs TRBV5-1 and TRBJ2-1; 7 bases are a match to TRBD2. V lost 6 bases to trimming and J lost 6 bases; unmatched junction nucleotides: 9. This CDR3 has 14 amino acids. Per germline, CDR1 SGHRS and CDR2 YFSETQ. The CDR3 reads CASTEQGGSNEQFF. DNA of the CDR3: TGCGCCAGCACCGAGCAGGGCGGGAGCAATGAGCAGTTCTTC.

In its sample, this clonotype was seen many times. The chain combines TRBV6-1 with TRBJ2-1; D remains unclear. Germline V lookup: CDR1 MNHNS, CDR2 SASEGT. Trimming took 5 bases from V and 4 from J, leaving 12 bases between them. This CDR3 is 14 amino acids long. CDR3 sequence: CASSPTTLYNEQFF. The CDR3, as DNA: TGTGCCAGCAGTCCGACAACGCTATACAATGAGCAGTTCTTC.

The genes are TRBV28 and TRBJ1-3; no reliable D call. The CDR3 extends over 15 amino acids. V gave up 6 bases and J gave up 0 bases, with 12 bases separating them. Germline CDR1 is MDHEN and CDR2 is SYDVKM. This CDR3 reads CASRERHLSGNTIYF. The CDR3 nucleotides are TGTGCCAGCAGGGAAAGACACCTCTCTGGAAACACCATATATTTT.

A note on this clonotype: A much bigger clone sits one base away, suggesting this may be a read error. The rearrangement uses TRBV6-1 and TRBJ2-7, with a weak D call TRBD2 (6 bases). CDR1 MNHNS and CDR2 SASEGT come from the germline V gene. The CDR3 is 13 amino acids. The CDR3 protein is CANRPEGGTEQYF. In DNA, the CDR3 is TGTGCTAATCGCCCGGAGGGCGGCACCGAGCAGTACTTC.

This clonotype was picked up a small number of times. The rearrangement uses TRBV5-4 and TRBJ2-2; D ambiguous. Trimming took off 0 bases at V and 3 bases at J, with 9 bases between the two ends. This CDR3 region has 15 residues. Germline V lookup: CDR1 SGHNT, CDR2 YYREEE (reference sequence). The CDR3 reads CASSLGRADTGELFF. The CDR3 coding sequence is TGTGCCAGCAGCTTGGGTCGGGCGGACACCGGGGAGCTGTTTTTT.

Ten or more counts support this clonotype. At one end the junction does not follow the germline gene, possibly because of a read error. The chain employs TRBV12-3 or TRBV12-4 and TRBJ2-1, with 8 bases that match TRBD2. CDR3 length equals 15 residues. The CDR3 sequence: CASSYGTSIYNEQFF. CDR3 in DNA: TGTGCCAGCAGTTACGGGACTAGTATTTACAATGAGCAGTTCTTT.

In its sample, this clonotype was seen many times. The chain is built from TRBV2 and TRBJ1-4, with D perhaps TRBD1 (6 bases). The ends were cut back, 11 bases at V and 7 bases at J, with 17 bases in the middle. CDR1 and CDR2 from the germline V gene are SNHLY and FYNNEI. This CDR3 has 13 residues. The CDR3 reads CAGNRERGEKLFF. In DNA, the CDR3 is TGTGCCGGTAACAGGGAAAGGGGTGAAAAACTGTTTTTT.

A word on this clonotype: A much larger clone differs by one base, so this may be a read error. The V and J genes are TRBV20-1 and TRBJ2-1; 14 nucleotides match TRBD2. The CDR3 has 18 residues. Germline lookup yields CDR1 DFQATT and CDR2 SNEGSKA (reference sequence). CDR3 in DNA: TGCAGTGCTAGCTCCGGACTAGCGGGAGGCCCCTCCTACAATGAGCGGTTCTTC. This sequence encodes CSASSGLAGGPSYNERFF.

This clonotype was seen at least ten times. The V and J genes are TRBV10-3 and TRBJ2-1; 10 bases are shared with TRBD2. CDR3 size: 17 residues. Germline CDR1 reads ENHRY; CDR2 reads SYGVKD. Trimming removed 2 bases from V and 0 bases from J; junction bases left unmatched: 4. The CDR3 bases are TGTGCCATCAGTGAGACTAGCGGGGAGAGCTCCTACAATGAGCAGTTCTTC. This translates into CAISETSGESSYNEQFF.

This clonotype has at least ten counts. The chain has TRBV5-8 and TRBJ1-2, with D possibly being TRBD1 (5 bases). The germline CDR1 and CDR2 sequences are SGHTS and YDEGEE. The V gene lost 5 bases and the J gene lost 4 bases, with 15 bases spanning the gap. This CDR3 comprises 14 residues. CDR3 nucleotide sequence: TGTGCCAGCAGTTCAAACCTAGGGGTCTATGGCTACACCTTC. It encodes CASSSNLGVYGYTF. The full variable domain, its missing parts supplied by reference TRBV5-8 and TRBJ1-2, is EAGVTQSPTHLIKTRGQQATLRCSPISGHTSVYWYQQALGLGLQFLLWYDEGEERNRGNFPPRFSGRQFPNYSSELNVNALELEDSALYLCASSSNLGVYGYTFGSGTRLTVV.

A note on this clonotype: A much larger clone differs by one base, so this may be a read error. It is likely a read error, because the conserved phenylalanine at the end of the CDR3 is missing. The chain joins TRBV6-1 to TRBJ2-2; 10 nucleotides align to TRBD2. This CDR3 is built from 17 residues. Germline CDR1 MNHNS, CDR2 SASEGT. V trimming: 1 base; J trimming: 2 bases; junction bases outside the gene matches: 4. CDR3 protein: CASSEDIAGGNTGELFV. The CDR3, as DNA: TGTGCCAGCAGTGAAGATATAGCGGGAGGAAACACCGGGGAGCTGTTTGTT.